These 15 T cell receptor beta chains came from one sample sequenced in a study of identifying expanded T cells in peripheral blood. Sequenced by immunoSEQ multiplex PCR; TCRdb stores in-frame clones only, minus some. This sample has under 130,000 clones, with roughly 90% found just once. What was sequenced was blood. The receptor set was obtained from a person aged 18 to 75 in good health.

The genes are TRBV19 and TRBJ2-2; D possibly corresponds to TRBD2 (7 bases). The germline V and J ends were trimmed by 11 bases and 2 bases, with 18 bases remaining between them. The CDR3 totals 15 residues. CDR1 and CDR2 (germline): LNHDA, SQIVND (reference sequence). Here the CDR3 DNA reads TGTGCCGCCCAACGGGGGGCGCTCAACACCGGGGAGCTGTTTTTT. Encoded protein: CAAQRGALNTGELFF.

The genes are TRBV4-3 and TRBJ1-2; TRBD1 aligns across 11 bases. This CDR3 has 17 residues. The V gene's germline CDR1 is LGHNA and CDR2 YSLEER. V dropped 1 base and J dropped 8; count of bases not matched to a gene: 12. The CDR3 sequence is CASSQGTQDRGRGGYTF. In DNA, the CDR3 is TGCGCCAGCAGCCAAGGGACACAGGACAGGGGGCGTGGGGGCTACACCTTC.

In this sample, this clone turned up a few times. This chain joins TRBV4-1 and TRBJ1-5; D perhaps matches TRBD1 (5 bases). Trimming removed 2 bases from V and 7 bases from J, with 21 bases in between. CDR3 length: 17 residues. The germline gives CDR1 MGHRA, CDR2 YSYEKL. In DNA, the CDR3 is TGCGCCAGCAGCCAAATCTTAGAGCGGCCCCCAGGGCAGCCCCAGCATTTT. It is translated as CASSQILERPPGQPQHF.

The V and J genes are TRBV7-2 and TRBJ1-5; D gene unclear. With 1 base removed from V and 0 bases from J, the gap between germline ends came to 7 bases. The CDR3 has 15 residues. CDR1 is SGHTA, CDR2 FQGNSA, per germline. The CDR3, as DNA: TGTGCCAGCAGCTTAGGAGTTCATAGCAATCAGCCCCAGCATTTT. Translated, it gives CASSLGVHSNQPQHF.

The chain links TRBV4-3 to TRBJ2-7, with 7 bases identical to TRBD1. Germline CDR1 LGHNA, CDR2 YSLEER. J gave up 3 bases and V 0 bases, and 11 bases lay outside the gene matches. CDR3 length: 17 amino acids. In nucleotides, the CDR3 is TGCGCCAGCAGCCAAGAAGGTGGTAGCAGGGGGTTCTACGAGCAGTACTTC. It is translated as CASSQEGGSRGFYEQYF.

CDR3 nucleotides: TGTGCCAGCAGCTTCGAGGGGTTCAATGAAAAACTGTTTTTT. As protein: CASSFEGFNEKLFF. The chain employs TRBV5-4 and TRBJ1-4, with D maybe TRBD1 (5 bases). Germline assignment: CDR1 SGHNT and CDR2 YYREEE (reference sequence). The CDR3 extends over 14 amino acids. V lost 2 bases and J 5 bases, leaving 10 bases between the germline ends. The whole variable domain, remainder taken from reference TRBV5-4 and TRBJ1-4, is ETGVTQSPTHLIKTRGQQVTLRCSSQSGHNTVSWYQQALGQGPQFIFQYYREEENGRGNFPPRFSGLQFPNYSSELNVNALELDDSALYLCASSFEGFNEKLFFGSGTQLSVL.

The chain is built from TRBV18 and TRBJ2-5, with a weak D call TRBD1 (6 bases). The CDR3 contains 13 residues. Deletions cut 2 bases from V and 5 bases from J, with 9 bases between. The germline CDR1 and CDR2 sequences are KGHSH and LQKENI. CDR3 bases: TGTGCCAGCTCACCAGGGGGCAGGGAGACCCAGTACTTC. This sequence encodes CASSPGGRETQYF.

The chain employs TRBV7-8 and TRBJ2-5; 9 bases are shared with TRBD1. J lost 2 bases, V lost 5 bases, and 12 bases had no gene match. Germline assignment: CDR1 SGHVS and CDR2 FQNEAQ. The CDR3 covers 17 residues. This chain's CDR3 is CASSQVEDRGGQETQYF. The CDR3 region has the DNA TGTGCCAGCAGCCAAGTTGAGGACAGGGGAGGACAAGAGACCCAGTACTTC.

The chain links TRBV15 to TRBJ1-6, with D unresolved. The ends were cut back, 1 base at V and 7 bases at J, with 17 bases in the middle. CDR3 length: 17 amino acids. Germline CDR1 reads LNHNV; CDR2 reads YYDKDF (reference sequence). The CDR3 loop is CATSRVVLGFSNSPLHF. For the CDR3, the DNA is TGTGCCACCAGCAGAGTGGTTCTGGGGTTCTCGAATTCACCCCTCCACTTT. Full variable domain (missing parts from reference TRBV15 and TRBJ1-6): DAMVIQNPRYQVTQFGKPVTLSCSQTLNHNVMYWYQQKSSQAPKLLFHYYDKDFNNEADTPDNFQSRRPNTSFCFLDIRSPGLGDTAMYLCATSRVVLGFSNSPLHFGNGTRLTVT.

V and J are TRBV12-5 and TRBJ1-5, with 7 bases fitting TRBD1. The germline V gene has CDR1 LGHNT and CDR2 FRNRAP. V shed 6 bases and J 16 bases; nucleotides not matched to a gene: 9. The CDR3 extends over 11 amino acids. The CDR3 here is CASGRPGQQHF. The CDR3 DNA is TGTGCTAGTGGCCGCCCGGGACAGCAACATTTT. The whole variable domain, remainder taken from reference TRBV12-5 and TRBJ1-5, is DARVTQTPRHKVTEMGQEVTMRCQPILGHNTVFWYRQTMMQGLELLAYFRNRAPLDDSGMPKDRFSAEMPDATLATLKIQPSEPRDSAVYFCASGRPGQQHFGDGTRLSIL.

V usage is TRBV5-1 and J usage is TRBJ1-2, with TRBD1 identical over 8 bases. The length of the CDR3 is 15 residues. Germline CDR1 and CDR2: SGHRS and YFSETQ. J was trimmed by 7 bases and V by 0 bases; bases with no gene match: 8. This CDR3 reads CASSLETGGVSGYTF. The CDR3 nucleotides read TGCGCCAGCAGCTTGGAAACAGGGGGAGTAAGTGGCTACACCTTC. Based on the CDR3 plus reference TRBV5-1 and TRBJ1-2, the full variable domain is KAGVTQTPRYLIKTRGQQVTLSCSPISGHRSVSWYQQTPGQGLQFLFEYFSETQRNKGNFPGRFSGRQFSNSRSEMNVSTLELGDSALYLCASSLETGGVSGYTFGSGTRLTVV.

A single count supports this clone. The gene calls are TRBV7-6 and TRBJ2-7; no reliable D call. The CDR3 has 14 residues. V shed 2 bases and J shed 0 bases, with 8 bases lying between them. Germline CDR1 and CDR2: SGHVS and FNYEAQ. The DNA of the CDR3 is TGTGCCAGCAGCTTATCCGAGCTCTCCTACGAGCAGTACTTC. Protein sequence: CASSLSELSYEQYF.

The chain recombines TRBV7-2 with TRBJ2-7; the D is unclear. Germline CDR1 is SGHTA and CDR2 is FQGNSA. The CDR3 contains 14 residues. V lost 4 bases to trimming and J lost 4 bases, with 14 bases between them. CDR3 nucleotide sequence: TGTGCCAGCAGCTGGCCGAGGCATCCTTACGAGCAGTACTTC. It yields the protein CASSWPRHPYEQYF.

The chain couples TRBV14 to TRBJ1-2; D gene unclear. CDR1 is SGHDN and CDR2 is FVKESK in the germline V gene. The CDR3 is 15 residues long. Trimming took off 0 bases at V and 5 bases at J, with 13 bases between the two ends. As DNA, the CDR3 is TGTGCCAGCAGCCAAGATCCGACTCCTATGTATGGCTACACCTTC. Translation: CASSQDPTPMYGYTF.

The chain combines TRBV18 with TRBJ2-5; D is ambiguous. CDR1 and CDR2 from the germline V gene are KGHSH and LQKENI. CDR3 length equals 14 residues. Trimming stripped 3 bases from V and 0 bases from J, with 8 bases between. CDR3 region: CASSPGRYQETQYF. CDR3 DNA sequence: TGTGCCAGCTCACCCGGACGGTACCAAGAGACCCAGTACTTC.